This is a list of T cell receptor beta chains from one sample in a study of post-analysis software for immune sequencing data. TCRdb ran MiXCR on the PCR reads and lists one entry per CDR3 protein. The sample records about 810,000 distinct CDR3 sequences, 53% being singletons. Material: blood. Source of these receptors: a girl aged 10-17 years with multiple sclerosis. Both conserved end residues are part of each CDR3. The order of the fields is V gene, J gene, D gene, clone size, CDR3 DNA, CDR3 protein. D genes are given only for firm matches. Size values are once, few and many counts, or a class for expanded clones, and some rows have none.

TRBV7-9	TRBJ2-3	TRBD2	.	TGTGCCAGCAGCTTAGTTCTGGGACTAGCGGGTATCACAGATACGCAGTATTTT	CASSLVLGLAGITDTQYF
TRBV30	TRBJ2-7	TRBD1	.	TGTGCCTGGAGGAGACAGGGGTCGTACGAGCAGTACTTC	CAWRRQGSYEQYF
TRBV9	TRBJ1-3	.	.	TGTGCCAGCAGCGTAGCTTTCGCCCCACAGGGCATATATTTT	CASSVAFAPQGIYF
TRBV20-1	TRBJ2-1	TRBD2	.	TGCAGTGCCAAGCGGGGGGGACTGAATGAGCAGTTCTTC	CSAKRGGLNEQFF
TRBV6-6	TRBJ2-3	TRBD2	.	TGCGCCAGCAGTCCAGGGTTAAAAGCGGGGGTGGAAGATACGCAGTATTTT	CASSPGLKAGVEDTQYF
TRBV7-3	TRBJ2-2	.	.	TGTGCCAGCAGCCGGGATCGGACCGCCGGCACCGGGGAGCTGTTTTTT	CASSRDRTAGTGELFF
TRBV24-1	TRBJ1-1	.	.	TGTGCCACCAGTGATAACCCAACGAACACTGAAGCTTTCTTT	CATSDNPTNTEAFF
TRBV7-9	TRBJ2-7	.	.	TGTGCCAGTGAAGGAAAAGGGGCCTACGAGCAGTACTTC	CASEGKGAYEQYF
TRBV7-9	TRBJ2-7	.	once	TGTGCCAGCAGCCGACGAAGGACGGATACCTACGAGCAGTACTTC	CASSRRRTDTYEQYF
TRBV7-4	TRBJ2-1	.	.	TGTGCCAGCAGCTTCTTCCCCTTTCTTAGCTCCTACAATGAGCAGTTCTTC	CASSFFPFLSSYNEQFF
TRBV4-1	TRBJ1-5	.	.	TGCGCCAGCAGCCAAGATCATTGGCAGGGGAGTCAGCCCCAGCATTTT	CASSQDHWQGSQPQHF
TRBV12-3/TRBV12-4	TRBJ2-7	TRBD2	.	TGTGCCAGCAGTTCTGGAGCGGGGTACGAGCAGTACTTC	CASSSGAGYEQYF
TRBV14	TRBJ2-7	TRBD1	.	TGTGCCAGCAGCCCACTGGGACAGTCCTACGAGCAGTACTTC	CASSPLGQSYEQYF
TRBV4-1	TRBJ2-4	TRBD1	few	TGCGCCAGCAGCCAACAATGGACAGGAGATGTAGCCAAAAACATTCAGTACTTC	CASSQQWTGDVAKNIQYF
TRBV6-1	TRBJ2-7	.	.	TGTGCCAGCAGTGAAGCGCCGGGGGTAGAATTTACCTACGAGCAGTACTTC	CASSEAPGVEFTYEQYF
TRBV2	TRBJ2-2	.	.	TGTGCCAGCAGAGGCTCCGGGGAGCTGTTTTTT	CASRGSGELFF
TRBV5-5	TRBJ2-2	.	.	TGTGCCAGCAGCTTTAGCGTCGCGAACACCGGGGAGCTGTTTTTT	CASSFSVANTGELFF
TRBV6-6	TRBJ1-2	.	once	TGTGCCAGCAGTTACGCGGGCCTCTATGGCTACACCTTC	CASSYAGLYGYTF
TRBV3-1	TRBJ1-2	.	.	TGTGCCAGCAGCCCAAGACTAAAGGGGAACTATGGCTACACCTTC	CASSPRLKGNYGYTF
TRBV29-1	TRBJ1-1	.	.	TGCAGCGTGTGGAAGGACGGGAACACTGAAGCTTTCTTT	CSVWKDGNTEAFF
TRBV10-3	TRBJ1-2	TRBD1	.	TGTGCCACCAACCTCCGGGACAGGGACCTCTATGGCTACACCTTC	CATNLRDRDLYGYTF
TRBV20-1	TRBJ2-7	TRBD1	.	TGCAGTGCGAGATGGGACAGTCGCTCCTACGAGCAGTACTTC	CSARWDSRSYEQYF
TRBV27	TRBJ2-3	.	.	TGTGCCAGCAGTTTAGGCAGCCTCCTTGATACGCAGTATTTT	CASSLGSLLDTQYF
TRBV7-3	TRBJ2-1	.	.	TGTGCCAGCAGCCCAGAAGGTAGGGCTTATACCTACAATGAGCAGTTCTTC	CASSPEGRAYTYNEQFF
TRBV6-2/TRBV6-3	TRBJ2-7	TRBD2	few	TGTGCCAGCAGTTACCCTCCTTGGACTAGCGGGATTTTCTACGAGCAGTACTTC	CASSYPPWTSGIFYEQYF
TRBV5-1	TRBJ1-1	.	.	TGCGCCAGCAGCTTTCAGAGGCACACTGAAGCTTTCTTT	CASSFQRHTEAFF
TRBV4-1	TRBJ1-2	.	few	TGCGCCAGCAGCCAGGAGGGGGGCATCAACTATGGCTACACCTTC	CASSQEGGINYGYTF
TRBV7-2	TRBJ1-2	TRBD1	.	TGTGCCAGCAGCTTAAAGGGGACAGGGGCTGAGGATGGCTACACCTTC	CASSLKGTGAEDGYTF
TRBV10-3	TRBJ2-5	TRBD1	once	TGTGCCATCAGTGAGCCAAATACGGGACAGGGGGCCGGAGAGACCCAGTACTTC	CAISEPNTGQGAGETQYF
TRBV6-5	TRBJ2-7	.	few	TGTGCCAGCAGTTACTCGATGTTTTACGAGCAGTACTTC	CASSYSMFYEQYF
TRBV29-1	TRBJ2-5	.	.	TGCAGCGCTCTCCCAGCAGGGTCGCAAGAGACCCAGTACTTC	CSALPAGSQETQYF
TRBV5-1	TRBJ1-2	.	.	TGCGCCAGCAGCTTGCCCTCGACAGATAACTATGGCTACACCTTC	CASSLPSTDNYGYTF
TRBV27	TRBJ2-1	.	few	TGTGCCAGCAGTCCAACCCGGGGGCCTGCCTACAATGAGCAGTTCTTC	CASSPTRGPAYNEQFF
TRBV29-1	TRBJ2-7	.	few	TGCAGCGGTGTACTCGGGTCCTACGAGCAGTACTTC	CSGVLGSYEQYF
TRBV7-3	TRBJ2-1	.	few	TGTGCCAGCAGCTTAACTGCGGATATATACAATGAGCAGTTCTTC	CASSLTADIYNEQFF
TRBV29-1	TRBJ2-5	.	.	TGCAGCGCCCCCGAGGGGAGCGGGGAGACCCAGTACTTC	CSAPEGSGETQYF
TRBV25-1	TRBJ2-5	.	.	TGTGCCAGCAGTGAATGGGGGGTAGAGACCCAGTACTTC	CASSEWGVETQYF
TRBV14	TRBJ1-1	.	once	TGTGCCAGCAGCCTTATGACAGTAAACACTGAAGCTTTCTTT	CASSLMTVNTEAFF
TRBV29-1	TRBJ2-7	TRBD1	.	TGCAGCACGTTAGGACAGGGGATGAACAATGAGCAGTACTTC	CSTLGQGMNNEQYF
TRBV5-1	TRBJ2-3	.	few	TGCGCCAGCAGCTCCGGAGGTAGCAGCACAGATACGCAGTATTTT	CASSSGGSSTDTQYF
TRBV12-3/TRBV12-4	TRBJ1-1	.	.	TGTGCCAGCAGTCCGGGGTCACCCATCACTGAAGCTTTCTTT	CASSPGSPITEAFF
TRBV29-1	TRBJ1-1	TRBD1	.	TGCAGCGTTGAAAGGGGACAGGGATTCGGGAACACTGAAGCTTTCTTT	CSVERGQGFGNTEAFF
TRBV7-3	TRBJ1-2	.	.	TGTGCCAGCAGCCCTGGGCCCAGGGCCTATGATGGCTACAACTTC	CASSPGPRAYDGYNF
TRBV9	TRBJ2-1	TRBD2	.	TGTGCCAGCAGCGTAGGGGGTAGCGGGAATTACAATGAGCAGTTCTTC	CASSVGGSGNYNEQFF
TRBV7-9	TRBJ1-1	.	.	TGTGCCAGCAGCTTAACCGACCTCGGGGGGCGGGTGGCTGAAGCTTTCTTT	CASSLTDLGGRVAEAFF
TRBV13	TRBJ2-6	.	.	TGTGCCAGCAGCCTCAGACAGGTTACCAGCTCTGGGGCCAACGTCCTGACTTTC	CASSLRQVTSSGANVLTF
TRBV20-1	TRBJ2-1	.	.	TGCAGTGCTATCTCAGGGCTCAGGGGGCAGTTCTTC	CSAISGLRGQFF
TRBV20-1	TRBJ2-7	TRBD2	once	TGCAGTGCAAACGCGGGCGGGGGCTACGAGCAGTACTTC	CSANAGGGYEQYF
TRBV4-1	TRBJ2-7	TRBD1	.	TGCGCCAGCAGCCAAGTGCCGGGACAGGGTCTGTACGAGCAGTACTTC	CASSQVPGQGLYEQYF
TRBV20-1	TRBJ2-5	.	once	TGCAGTGCCGTGATTTTGGCGGGACAGTACCAAGAGACCCAGTACTTC	CSAVILAGQYQETQYF
TRBV6-5	TRBJ2-5	.	few	TGTGCCAGCAGTTACTCTCAGATCCAAGAGACCCAGTACTTC	CASSYSQIQETQYF